What follows are 8 T cell receptor beta chains derived from one specimen sequenced in a study of early T cells in non-severe SARS-CoV-2 infection. TCRdb recomputed calls from the 5' RACE reads with MiXCR, one row per CDR3 protein. The sample holds about 50,000 distinct CDR3 sequences; around 9.6% are singletons and the top ten take around 5.3%. The sequencing here drew on whole blood, taken at baseline. The receptors come from an adult who was a healthcare worker with PCR-confirmed SARS-CoV-2 infection or an uninfected control (not recorded which).

This clonotype was counted between two and nine times. The gene calls are TRBV19 and TRBJ1-5; 7 bases are shared with TRBD1. Germline V lookup: CDR1 LNHDA, CDR2 SQIVND (reference sequence). The CDR3 length is 15 residues. The V segment lost 6 bases and the J segment 7 bases; nucleotides outside the gene matches: 12. The CDR3 reads CASRAPGTAAQPQHF. CDR3 nucleotides: TGTGCCAGTAGAGCTCCCGGGACAGCGGCGCAGCCCCAGCATTTT.

This clonotype was detected only a few times. The chain is built from TRBV6-2 or TRBV6-3 and TRBJ1-5, with 7 bases that match TRBD1. CDR1 and CDR2 (germline): MNHEY, SVGEGT. Germline trimming cut 2 bases from V and 1 base from J; bases unmatched to any gene: 14. The CDR3 has 19 amino acids. CDR3 sequence: CASSYDRDRDMLSNQPQHF. CDR3 DNA sequence: TGTGCCAGCAGTTACGACCGGGACAGAGATATGTTGAGCAATCAGCCCCAGCATTTT.

This clonotype appeared a few times. The V and J genes are TRBV7-9 and TRBJ2-3; tentatively, D is TRBD2 (6 bases). Germline lookup yields CDR1 SEHNR and CDR2 FQNEAQ (reference sequence). Trimming stripped 10 bases from V and 0 bases from J, with 14 bases between. The CDR3 has 14 residues. The CDR3: CATPAGSSTDTQYF. For the CDR3, the DNA is TGTGCCACCCCTGCGGGATCTAGCACAGATACGCAGTATTTT.

This clonotype was found a few times. CDR3: CASSIRLAGAADTQYF. For the CDR3, the DNA is TGTGCCAGCAGCATTCGACTAGCGGGAGCTGCAGATACGCAGTATTTT. The J gene is TRBJ2-3, the V gene TRBV9; 12 bases are a match to TRBD2. V lost 4 bases, J lost 4 bases, and 7 bases stayed unmatched. Germline values: CDR1 SGDLS, CDR2 YYNGEE. This CDR3 has 16 residues.

The CDR3 DNA reads TGCGCCAGCAGCGGTGGACAGGGACAACCCGGCTCTGGGGCCAACGTCCTGACTTTC. It codes for CASSGGQGQPGSGANVLTF. The chain combines TRBV5-1 with TRBJ2-6; 8 bases align to TRBD1. The germline V gene encodes CDR1 SGHRS and CDR2 YFSETQ. Trimming took 4 bases from V and 0 from J; bases not matched to a gene: 12. The CDR3 loop spans 19 amino acids.

This clonotype occurred a few times. One end of the junction is discordant with germline, which a read error may explain. V usage is TRBV7-7 and J usage is TRBJ2-1, with TRBD2 as a possible D gene (6 bases). Germline CDR1 and CDR2: SSHAT and FNYEAQ (reference sequence). The CDR3 is made up of 15 amino acids. The CDR3 sequence: CASSIGLSSYNEQFF. The CDR3 DNA follows: TGTGCTAGCAGCATTGGACTAAGCTCCTACAATGAGCAGTTCTTC.

This clonotype was detected many times. The J gene is TRBJ2-2, the V gene TRBV20-1; possible D gene TRBD2, 6 bases. The CDR3 spans 14 residues. Germline CDR1 reads DFQATT; CDR2 reads SNEGSKA (reference sequence). V lost 3 bases and J lost 5, with 13 bases in between. The CDR3, as DNA: TGCAGTGCTAGCGGAGGGCAGGGTACCGGGGAGCTGTTTTTT. It specifies CSASGGQGTGELFF.

This clonotype was counted at least ten times. This chain uses TRBV20-1 with TRBJ2-5; TRBD2 agrees at 12 bases. This CDR3 region has 14 residues. Germline V gene sequence: CDR1 DFQATT, CDR2 SNEGSKA (reference sequence). After removal of 7 bases from V and 5 bases from J, the junction contained 8 bases not matched to a gene. The CDR3 here is CSGSLAGGPETQYF. Here the CDR3 DNA reads TGCAGTGGGAGCCTAGCGGGGGGGCCGGAGACCCAGTACTTC.